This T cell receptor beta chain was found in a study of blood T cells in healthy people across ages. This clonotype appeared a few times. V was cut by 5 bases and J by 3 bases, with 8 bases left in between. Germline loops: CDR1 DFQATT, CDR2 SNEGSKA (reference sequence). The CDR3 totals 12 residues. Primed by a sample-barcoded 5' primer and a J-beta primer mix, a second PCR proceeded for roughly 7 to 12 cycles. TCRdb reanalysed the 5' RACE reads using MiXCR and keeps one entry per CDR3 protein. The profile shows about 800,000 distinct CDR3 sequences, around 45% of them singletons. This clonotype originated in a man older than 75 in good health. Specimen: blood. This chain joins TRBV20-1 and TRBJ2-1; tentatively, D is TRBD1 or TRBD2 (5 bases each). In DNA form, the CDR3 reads TGCAGTGCTTGGGACCTCTACAATGAGCAGTTCTTC. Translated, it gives CSAWDLYNEQFF.